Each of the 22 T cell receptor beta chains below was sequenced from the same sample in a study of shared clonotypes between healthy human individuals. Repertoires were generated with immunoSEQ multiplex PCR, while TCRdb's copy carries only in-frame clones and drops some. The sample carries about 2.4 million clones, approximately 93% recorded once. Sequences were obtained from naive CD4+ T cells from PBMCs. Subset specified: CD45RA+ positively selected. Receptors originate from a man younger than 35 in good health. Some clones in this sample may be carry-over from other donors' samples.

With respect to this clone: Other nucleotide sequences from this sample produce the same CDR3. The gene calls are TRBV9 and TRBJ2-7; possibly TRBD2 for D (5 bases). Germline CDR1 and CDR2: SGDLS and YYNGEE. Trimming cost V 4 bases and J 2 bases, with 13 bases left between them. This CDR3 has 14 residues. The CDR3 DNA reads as TGTGCCAGCAGCCCCCGGGCGGGCCCCTACGAGCAGTACTTC. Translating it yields CASSPRAGPYEQYF.

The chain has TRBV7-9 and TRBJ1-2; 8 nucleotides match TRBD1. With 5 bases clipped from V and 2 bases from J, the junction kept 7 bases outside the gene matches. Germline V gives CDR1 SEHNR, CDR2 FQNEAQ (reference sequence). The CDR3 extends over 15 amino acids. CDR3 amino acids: CASSPGQGPNYGYTF. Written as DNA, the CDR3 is TGTGCCAGCAGCCCTGGACAGGGCCCGAACTATGGCTACACCTTC.

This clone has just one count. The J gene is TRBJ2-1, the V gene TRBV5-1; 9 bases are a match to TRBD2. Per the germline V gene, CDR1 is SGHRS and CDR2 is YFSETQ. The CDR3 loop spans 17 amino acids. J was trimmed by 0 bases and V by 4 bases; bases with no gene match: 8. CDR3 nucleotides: TGCGCCAGCAGCCACTATAGCGGGAGTAGCTCCTACAATGAGCAGTTCTTC. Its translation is CASSHYSGSSSYNEQFF.

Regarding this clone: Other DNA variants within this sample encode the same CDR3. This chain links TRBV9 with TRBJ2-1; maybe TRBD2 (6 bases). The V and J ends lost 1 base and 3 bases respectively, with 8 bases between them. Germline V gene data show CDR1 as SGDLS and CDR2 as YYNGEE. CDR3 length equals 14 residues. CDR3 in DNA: TGTGCCAGCAGCGTACTCGGGAGCTACAATGAGCAGTTCTTC. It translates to CASSVLGSYNEQFF.

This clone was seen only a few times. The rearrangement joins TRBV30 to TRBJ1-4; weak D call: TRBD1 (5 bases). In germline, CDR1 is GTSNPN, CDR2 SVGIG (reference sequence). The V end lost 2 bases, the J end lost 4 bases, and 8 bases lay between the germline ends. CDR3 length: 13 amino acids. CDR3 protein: CAWSRQSNEKLFF. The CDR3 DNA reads TGTGCCTGGAGTCGACAGAGTAATGAAAAACTGTTTTTT.

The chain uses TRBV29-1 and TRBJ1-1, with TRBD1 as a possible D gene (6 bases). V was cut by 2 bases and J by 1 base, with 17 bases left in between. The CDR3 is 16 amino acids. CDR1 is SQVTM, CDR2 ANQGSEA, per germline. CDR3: CSVEPSDRPSNTEAFF. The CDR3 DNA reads TGCAGCGTTGAACCCTCGGACAGACCCTCGAACACTGAAGCTTTCTTT.

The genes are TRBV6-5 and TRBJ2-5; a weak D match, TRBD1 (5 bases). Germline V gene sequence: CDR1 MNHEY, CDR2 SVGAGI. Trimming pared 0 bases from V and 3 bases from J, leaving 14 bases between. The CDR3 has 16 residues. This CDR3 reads CASSYSLTGYEETQYF. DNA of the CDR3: TGTGCCAGCAGTTACTCGCTAACAGGCTACGAAGAGACCCAGTACTTC.

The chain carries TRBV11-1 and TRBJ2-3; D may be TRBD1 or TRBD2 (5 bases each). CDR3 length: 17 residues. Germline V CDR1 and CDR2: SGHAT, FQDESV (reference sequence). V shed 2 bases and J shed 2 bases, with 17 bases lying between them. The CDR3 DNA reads TGTGCCAGCAGCTTAACGTTTGAGGGGCCCGACACAGATACGCAGTATTTT. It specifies CASSLTFEGPDTDTQYF.

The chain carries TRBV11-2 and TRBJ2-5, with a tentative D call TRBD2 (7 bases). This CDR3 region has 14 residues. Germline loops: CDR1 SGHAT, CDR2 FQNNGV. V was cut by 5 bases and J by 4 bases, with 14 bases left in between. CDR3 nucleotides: TGTGCCAGCAGCCTATTCGGGGGGCGAGAGACCCAGTACTTC. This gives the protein CASSLFGGRETQYF.

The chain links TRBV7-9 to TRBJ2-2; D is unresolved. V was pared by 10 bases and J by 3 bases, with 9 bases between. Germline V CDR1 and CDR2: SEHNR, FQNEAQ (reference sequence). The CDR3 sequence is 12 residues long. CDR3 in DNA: TGTGCCACCGACCGAGACACCGGGGAGCTGTTTTTT. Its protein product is CATDRDTGELFF. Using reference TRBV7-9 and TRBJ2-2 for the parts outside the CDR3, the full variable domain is DTGVSQNPRHKITKRGQNVTFRCDPISEHNRLYWYRQTLGQGPEFLTYFQNEAQLEKSRLLSDRFSAERPKGSFSTLEIQRTEQGDSAMYLCATDRDTGELFFGEGSRLTVL.

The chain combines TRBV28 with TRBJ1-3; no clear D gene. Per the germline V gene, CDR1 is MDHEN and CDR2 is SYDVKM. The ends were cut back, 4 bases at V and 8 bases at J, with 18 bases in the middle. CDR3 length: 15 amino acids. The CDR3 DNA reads TGTGCCAGCAGTTCCCCCCGAGATTTGCGAGACACCATATATTTT. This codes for CASSSPRDLRDTIYF.

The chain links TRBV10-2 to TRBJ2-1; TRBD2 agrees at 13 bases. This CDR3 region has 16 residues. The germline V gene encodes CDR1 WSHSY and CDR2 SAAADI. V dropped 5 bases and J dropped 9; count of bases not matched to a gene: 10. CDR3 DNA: TGCGCCAGCAGTTATTTTACTAGCGGGAGGGCCACTGAGCAGTTCTTC. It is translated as CASSYFTSGRATEQFF.

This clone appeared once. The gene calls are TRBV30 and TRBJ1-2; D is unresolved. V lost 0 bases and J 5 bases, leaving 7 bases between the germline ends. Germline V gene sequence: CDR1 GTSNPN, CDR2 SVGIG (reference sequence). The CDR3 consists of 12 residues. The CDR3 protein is CAWSVNGYGYTF. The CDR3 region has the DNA TGTGCCTGGAGTGTAAACGGTTATGGCTACACCTTC.

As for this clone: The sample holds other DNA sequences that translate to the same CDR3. CDR3 sequence reads: CASRTDSNQPQHF. The CDR3 DNA follows: TGCGCCAGCAGGACGGATAGCAATCAGCCCCAGCATTTT. The V and J genes are TRBV5-1 and TRBJ1-5, with D unclear. CDR3 length: 13 amino acids. Germline V gene data show CDR1 as SGHRS and CDR2 as YFSETQ. Trimming took 5 bases from V and 0 from J, leaving 6 bases between them.

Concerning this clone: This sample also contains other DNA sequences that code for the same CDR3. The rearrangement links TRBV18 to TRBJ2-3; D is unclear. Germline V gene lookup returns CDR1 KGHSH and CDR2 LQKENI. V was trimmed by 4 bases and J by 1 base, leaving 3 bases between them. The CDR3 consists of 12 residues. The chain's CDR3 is CASSLRTDTQYF. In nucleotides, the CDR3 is TGTGCCAGCTCACTACGCACAGATACGCAGTATTTT. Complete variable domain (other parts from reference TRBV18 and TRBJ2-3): NAGVMQNPRHLVRRRGQEARLRCSPMKGHSHVYWYRQLPEEGLKFMVYLQKENIIDESGMPKERFSAEFPKEGPSILRIQQVVRGDSAAYFCASSLRTDTQYFGPGTRLTVL.

The CDR3: CSVEDKRYGYTF. Written as DNA, the CDR3 is TGCAGCGTTGAAGATAAACGCTATGGCTACACCTTC. The V gene is TRBV29-1, the J gene TRBJ1-2, with D uncertain. The V end lost 0 bases, the J end lost 4 bases, and 6 bases lay between the germline ends. This CDR3 is 12 amino acids long. Germline values: CDR1 SQVTM, CDR2 ANQGSEA.

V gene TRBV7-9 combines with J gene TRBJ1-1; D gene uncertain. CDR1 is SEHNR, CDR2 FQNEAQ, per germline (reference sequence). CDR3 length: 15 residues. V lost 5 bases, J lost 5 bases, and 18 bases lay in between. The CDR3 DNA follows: TGTGCCAGCAGCCCCCTTCGGGGAAGTGGAACTGAAGCTTTCTTT. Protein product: CASSPLRGSGTEAFF.

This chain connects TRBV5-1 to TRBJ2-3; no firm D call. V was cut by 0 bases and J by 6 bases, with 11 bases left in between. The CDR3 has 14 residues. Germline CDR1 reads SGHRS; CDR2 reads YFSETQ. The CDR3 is CASSLAVASDTQYF. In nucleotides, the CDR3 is TGCGCCAGCAGCTTGGCTGTAGCTTCCGATACGCAGTATTTT.

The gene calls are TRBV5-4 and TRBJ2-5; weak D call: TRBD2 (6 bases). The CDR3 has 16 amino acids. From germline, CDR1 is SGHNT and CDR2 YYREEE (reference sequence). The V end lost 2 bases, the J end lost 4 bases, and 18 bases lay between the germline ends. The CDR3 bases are TGTGCCAGCAGCTTAATCCCGACTAGTCTCCCAGAGACCCAGTACTTC. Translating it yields CASSLIPTSLPETQYF.

The DNA of the CDR3 is TGTGCCAGCAGTCCCGGACAGCCCCATGCTTTCTTT. Translated, it gives CASSPGQPHAFF. J is TRBJ1-1 and V is TRBV28, with a weak D call TRBD1 (6 bases). The CDR3 runs 12 residues. With 5 bases removed from V and 11 bases from J, the gap between germline ends came to 15 bases. Looked up from germline, CDR1 is MDHEN and CDR2 is SYDVKM.

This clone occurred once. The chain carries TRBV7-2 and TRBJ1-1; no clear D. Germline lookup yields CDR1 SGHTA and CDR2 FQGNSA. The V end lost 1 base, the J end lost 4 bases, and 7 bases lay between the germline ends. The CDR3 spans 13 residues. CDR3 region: CASSLEFVTEAFF. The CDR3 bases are TGTGCCAGCAGCTTAGAGTTCGTCACTGAAGCTTTCTTT. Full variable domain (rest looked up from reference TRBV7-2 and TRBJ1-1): GAGVSQSPSNKVTEKGKDVELRCDPISGHTALYWYRQSLGQGLEFLIYFQGNSAPDKSGLPSDRFSAERTGGSVSTLTIQRTQQEDSAVYLCASSLEFVTEAFFGQGTRLTVV.

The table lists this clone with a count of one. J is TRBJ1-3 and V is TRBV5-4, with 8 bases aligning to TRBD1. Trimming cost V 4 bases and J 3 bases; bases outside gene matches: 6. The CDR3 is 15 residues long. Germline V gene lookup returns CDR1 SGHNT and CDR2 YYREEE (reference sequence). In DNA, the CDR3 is TGTGCCAGCAGCATCTCAGGGACAGGTGGAAACACCATATATTTT. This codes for CASSISGTGGNTIYF.